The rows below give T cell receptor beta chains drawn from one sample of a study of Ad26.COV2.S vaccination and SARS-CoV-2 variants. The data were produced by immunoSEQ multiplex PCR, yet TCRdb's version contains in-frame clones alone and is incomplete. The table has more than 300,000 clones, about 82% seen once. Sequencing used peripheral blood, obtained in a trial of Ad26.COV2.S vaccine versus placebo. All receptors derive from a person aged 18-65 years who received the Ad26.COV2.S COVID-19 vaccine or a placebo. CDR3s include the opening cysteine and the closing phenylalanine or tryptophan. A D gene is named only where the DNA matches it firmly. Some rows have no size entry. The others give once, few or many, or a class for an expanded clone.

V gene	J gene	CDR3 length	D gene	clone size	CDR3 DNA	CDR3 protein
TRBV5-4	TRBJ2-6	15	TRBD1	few	TGTGCCAGCAGGACAGGGGCTGCTGGGGCCAACGTCCTGACTTTC	CASRTGAAGANVLTF
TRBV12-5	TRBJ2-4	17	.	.	TGTGCTAGTGGTCCTTTAGGGGCGGGGCGTGGGGAAAACATTCAGTACTTC	CASGPLGAGRGENIQYF
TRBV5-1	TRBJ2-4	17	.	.	TGCGCCAGCAGCTTGGACAGGGCACATTTAGCCAAAAACATTCAGTACTTC	CASSLDRAHLAKNIQYF
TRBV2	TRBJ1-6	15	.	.	TGTGCCAGCAGTGAAGAGCCGGGAGGAGGGTCACCCCTCCACTTT	CASSEEPGGGSPLHF
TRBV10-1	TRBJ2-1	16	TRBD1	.	TGCGCCAGCAGTGAAGAGCGAGGGGGCGCCTACAATGAGCAGTTCTTC	CASSEERGGAYNEQFF
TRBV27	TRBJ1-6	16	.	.	TGTGCCAGCAGTGGCCGTCGGAGCTCCTATAATTCACCCCTCCACTTT	CASSGRRSSYNSPLHF
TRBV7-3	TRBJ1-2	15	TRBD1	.	TGTGCCAGCAGCATCGGTCCGGGACAGGGAGGAGGCTACACCTTC	CASSIGPGQGGGYTF
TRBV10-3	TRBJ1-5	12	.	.	TGTGCCATCCGGGAAGGAGGGCAGCCCCAGCATTTT	CAIREGGQPQHF
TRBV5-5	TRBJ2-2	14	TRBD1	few	TGTGCCAGCTCCCGACAGGGCAACACCGGGGAGCTGTTTTTT	CASSRQGNTGELFF
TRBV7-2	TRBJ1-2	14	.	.	TGTGCCAGCAGCTTAGCCAGAACCCAACATGGCTACACCTTC	CASSLARTQHGYTF
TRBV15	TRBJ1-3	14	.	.	TGTGCCACCAGCAGTGGTAGGGCCGGAAACACCATATATTTT	CATSSGRAGNTIYF
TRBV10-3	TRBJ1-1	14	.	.	TGTGCCATCAGTGTTACAGCACGGAACACTGAAGCTTTCTTT	CAISVTARNTEAFF
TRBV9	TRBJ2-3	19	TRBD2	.	TGTGCCAGCAGCCGCCCCCAAGCGGGGGGGCCAGAATTATATGATACGCAGTATTTT	CASSRPQAGGPELYDTQYF
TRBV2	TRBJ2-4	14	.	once	TGTGCCAGCAGTGAGGCCCTTGATAGGGGCCCGCGGTACTTC	CASSEALDRGPRYF
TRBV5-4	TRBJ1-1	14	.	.	TGTGCCAGCAGCCCCCTGCCCGCGAACACTGAAGCTTTCTTT	CASSPLPANTEAFF
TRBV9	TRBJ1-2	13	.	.	TGTGCCAGCAGCGTAGTGGCTGGATATGGCTACACCTTC	CASSVVAGYGYTF
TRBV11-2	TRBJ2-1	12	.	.	TGTGCCAGCAGCCTACAGGGCCATGAGCAGTTCTTC	CASSLQGHEQFF
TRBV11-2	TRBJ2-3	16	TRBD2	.	TGTGCCAGCAGCTTAGCGGGGGGGCCTAGCACAGATACGCAGTATTTT	CASSLAGGPSTDTQYF
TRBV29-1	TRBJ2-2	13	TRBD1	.	TGCAGCGGGTTGACAGGGGGGGTCGGGGAGCTGTTTTTT	CSGLTGGVGELFF
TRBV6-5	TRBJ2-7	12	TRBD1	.	TGTGCCAGCTTAGGGACAGGATACGAGCAGTACTTC	CASLGTGYEQYF
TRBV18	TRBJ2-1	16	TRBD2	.	TGTGCCAGCTCATTCACTAGCGGGGGCTCCTACAATGAGCAGTTCTTC	CASSFTSGGSYNEQFF
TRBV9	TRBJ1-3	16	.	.	TGTGCCAGCAGCGTAGGGACAGCCCACTCTGGAAACACCATATATTTT	CASSVGTAHSGNTIYF
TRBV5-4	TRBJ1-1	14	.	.	TGTGCCAGCAGCTTCCCCGCAGTGAACACTGAAGCTTTCTTT	CASSFPAVNTEAFF
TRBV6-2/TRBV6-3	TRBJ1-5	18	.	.	TGTGCCAGCAGTCCCCAGTCAGGCCCCCAATATAGCAATCAGCCCCAGCATTTT	CASSPQSGPQYSNQPQHF
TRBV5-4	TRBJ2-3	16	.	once	TGTGCCAGCAGCTGGTCAAGTGGGGTAAAGACAGATACGCAGTATTTT	CASSWSSGVKTDTQYF
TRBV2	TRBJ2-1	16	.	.	TGTGCCAGCAGGACCCTCGGGCTAGCATCCTACAATGAGCAGTTCTTC	CASRTLGLASYNEQFF
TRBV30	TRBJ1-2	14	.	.	TGTGCCTGGAGAGGTGGTACAGGGATCTCCGGCTACACCTTC	CAWRGGTGISGYTF
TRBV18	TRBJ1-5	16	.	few	TGTGCCAGCTCACCCGGGGGAGGTTATAGCAATCAGCCCCAGCATTTT	CASSPGGGYSNQPQHF
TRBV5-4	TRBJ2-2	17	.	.	TGTGCCAGCAGCTTGGACGGTACCCATCCTAACACCGGGGAGCTGTTTTTT	CASSLDGTHPNTGELFF
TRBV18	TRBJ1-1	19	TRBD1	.	TGTGCCAGCTCACGAGAAAATGTCGGGACAGGAGCCTTATACACTGAAGCTTTCTTT	CASSRENVGTGALYTEAFF
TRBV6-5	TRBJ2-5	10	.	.	TGTGCCAGCATATCGGAGACCCAGTACTTC	CASISETQYF
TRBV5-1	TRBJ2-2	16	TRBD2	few	TGCGCCAGCAGCTTAATAGCGGGAACTAACACCGGGGAGCTGTTTTTT	CASSLIAGTNTGELFF
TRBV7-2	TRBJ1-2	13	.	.	TGTGCCAGCAGTCCGGGGACAACCTATGGCTACACCTTC	CASSPGTTYGYTF
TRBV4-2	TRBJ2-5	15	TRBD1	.	TGTGCCAGCAGCCAGAACCCGGGACAGGGAGAGACCCAGTACTTC	CASSQNPGQGETQYF
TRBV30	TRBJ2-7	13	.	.	TGTGCCTGGAGTTCGGGGACTCTCTCGGAGCAGTACTTC	CAWSSGTLSEQYF
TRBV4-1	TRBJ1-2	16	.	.	TGCGCCAGCAGCCAAGATGCCTCTCCCGGACCCTATGGCTACACCTTC	CASSQDASPGPYGYTF
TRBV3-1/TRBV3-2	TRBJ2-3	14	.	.	TGTGCCAGCAGCCAAGACAAACCCACAGATACGCAGTATTTT	CASSQDKPTDTQYF
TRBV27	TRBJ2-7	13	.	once	TGTGCCAGCAGTTCCGGACAGCACTACGAGCAGTACTTC	CASSSGQHYEQYF
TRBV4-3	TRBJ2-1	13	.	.	TGCGCCAGCAGCCAAGAGAGGTCCAATGAGCAGTTCTTC	CASSQERSNEQFF
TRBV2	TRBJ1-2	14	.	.	TGTGCCAGCAGTGTAGGGGCGGTGAACTATGGCTACACCTTC	CASSVGAVNYGYTF
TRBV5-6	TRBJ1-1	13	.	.	TGTGCCAGCAGCTTGGTTGCGTTCCCTGAAGCTTTCTTT	CASSLVAFPEAFF
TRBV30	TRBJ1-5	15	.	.	TGTGCCTGGAGTGTTGGTCAATCCGGCGATCAGCCCCAGCATTTT	CAWSVGQSGDQPQHF
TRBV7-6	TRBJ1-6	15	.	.	TGTGCCAGCAGCCCGGGGACGATAAATAATTCACCCCTCCACTTT	CASSPGTINNSPLHF
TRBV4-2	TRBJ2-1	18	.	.	TGTGCCAGCAGCCAAGATCCCCAAGGGGGTGGTTTCGGGAATGAGCAGTTCTTC	CASSQDPQGGGFGNEQFF
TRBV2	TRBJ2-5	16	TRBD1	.	TGTGCCAGCAGTGCAAAGGGGGCAAGAAGTCAAGAGACCCAGTACTTC	CASSAKGARSQETQYF
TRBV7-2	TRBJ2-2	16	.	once	TGTGCCAGCAGCCTAAGCCCAGCGGCGATGAGCGGGGAGCTGTTTTTT	CASSLSPAAMSGELFF
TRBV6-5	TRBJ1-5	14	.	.	TGTGCCAGCAGTTACTCAGGGGGTCGTCAGCCCCAGCATTTT	CASSYSGGRQPQHF